This T cell receptor (beta chain) is from a study of OX40 agonist ivuxolimab in advanced cancers. Study-level background: An agonistic human IgG2 monoclonal antibody against OX40 (CD134) was given. Study observations and caveats: Both CD4+ and CD8+ T cell populations in blood had undergone clonal expansion by week 6 at 0.1 to 3.0 mg/kg.

At baseline, cycle 4 day 1, and cycle 7 day 1, blood was sampled. Only in-frame clones appear in the TCRdb table, and some are missing; sequencing was by immunoSEQ multiplex PCR. The sample shows approximately 68,000 clones, approximately 88% of them seen only once. CDR1 is SGHTA, CDR2 FQGNSA, per germline. CDR3 length: 16 amino acids. Losses at the gene ends were 1 base for V and 3 bases for J; bases not matched to a gene: 7. Remarks on this clone: No antigen is known for it.

The TCR originated in an adult with an advanced solid tumor such as melanoma, head and neck, liver or kidney cancer. The sequencing used CD4+ or CD8+ T cells sorted from blood, collected in a trial of the OX40 agonist ivuxolimab. V usage is TRBV7-2 and J usage is TRBJ2-7; 9 positions agree with TRBD1. CDR3: CASSLVSGQGFYEQYF. The DNA of the CDR3 is TGTGCCAGCAGCTTAGTGTCGGGACAGGGATTCTACGAGCAGTACTTC.